This entry concerns a single TCR beta chain. The source of the sample is a study of glioma-infiltrating T cells after dendritic cell vaccination. On the study more broadly: The vaccine used monocyte-derived dendritic cells pulsed overnight with autologous tumor lysate.

CDR1 is SGHRS, CDR2 YFSETQ, per germline. There are 14 residues in the CDR3. Between the trimmed V and J ends, which lost 2 bases and 4 bases, there was a span of 12 bases. The PCR used 60 V beta and 13 J beta primers. Assay used: immunoSEQ multiplex PCR; TCRdb lists only in-frame clones, some missing. The sample has 20,000 to 25,000 clones, around 79% seen once. Selection required adequate fresh-frozen tumor tissue plus more than two years' survival data. Blood PBMC samples: pre-vaccination, two weeks post third vaccination, and at tumor progression. The rearrangement joins TRBV5-1 to TRBJ1-2, with TRBD1 as a possible D gene (6 bases). This clonotype originated in a human donor with glioblastoma. This specimen consisted of blood, obtained before dendritic cell vaccination. DNA for the CDR3: TGCGCCAGCAGCTTTGAGGGGGAAGCCTATGGCTACACCTTC. Its protein is CASSFEGEAYGYTF.